Shown below are 28 T cell receptor beta chains from a single sample sequenced in a study of T cell responses to AZD1222 COVID-19 vaccine. Clones were sequenced by immunoSEQ multiplex PCR, and TCRdb holds only the in-frame ones, with some missing. The repertoire includes about 120,000 clones, around 80% of them detected once, and around a quarter sits in the top ten. The sample here was peripheral blood, taken 28 days after the second AZD1222 dose. These receptors were obtained from an adult who received the AZD1222 COVID-19 vaccine.

The chain couples TRBV6-6 to TRBJ1-5; D not certain. Germline V CDR1 and CDR2: MNHNY, SVGAGI (reference sequence). The ends were cut back, 5 bases at V and 9 bases at J, with 5 bases in the middle. This CDR3 is 10 amino acids long. The CDR3 region is CASSQMPQHF. CDR3 DNA: TGTGCCAGCAGTCAGATGCCCCAGCATTTT.

This chain links TRBV6-2 or TRBV6-3 with TRBJ1-1; D possibly corresponds to TRBD1 (5 bases). This CDR3 comprises 15 residues. Per the germline V gene, CDR1 is MNHEY and CDR2 is SVGEGT. V lost 2 bases and J lost 0, with 10 bases in between. The DNA of the CDR3 is TGTGCCAGCAGTTACCCCCCGACAGTGAACACTGAAGCTTTCTTT. As protein: CASSYPPTVNTEAFF.

As for this clone: Distinct nucleotide sequences in the sample also encode this CDR3. The chain is built from TRBV7-2 and TRBJ1-1; D unresolved. V was pared by 1 base and J by 5 bases, with 11 bases between. Germline CDR1 reads SGHTA; CDR2 reads FQGNSA. CDR3 length: 14 amino acids. The CDR3 region has the DNA TGTGCCAGCAGCTTAGTGGGTGGTGGGACTGAAGCTTTCTTT. It encodes CASSLVGGGTEAFF.

This chain uses TRBV5-1 with TRBJ2-1; D might be TRBD1 or TRBD2, each matching 6 bases. This CDR3 spans 14 amino acids. CDR1 is SGHRS, CDR2 YFSETQ, per germline. Trimming stripped 5 bases from V and 5 bases from J, with 14 bases between. The DNA of the CDR3 is TGCGCCAGCAGTAAAAGGGGGGAGAACAATGAGCAGTTCTTC. Translated: CASSKRGENNEQFF.

This chain links TRBV5-1 with TRBJ2-2; 7 bases agree with TRBD2. Germline values: CDR1 SGHRS, CDR2 YFSETQ. The trim removed 7 bases at V and 0 bases at J, leaving 3 bases unmatched. The CDR3 spans 14 residues. CDR3 residues: CASERGSNTGELFF. The CDR3 nucleotides are TGCGCCAGCGAGCGGGGATCGAACACCGGGGAGCTGTTTTTT.

The rearrangement uses TRBV10-2 and TRBJ1-1; TRBD1 aligns across 11 bases. The CDR3 runs to 17 residues. V lost 3 bases and J lost 5; bases outside the gene matches: 11. The germline gives CDR1 WSHSY, CDR2 SAAADI. CDR3 bases: TGCGCCAGCAGTGACCCCGGGACAGGGGGAGTCAGGACTGAAGCTTTCTTT. Encoded protein: CASSDPGTGGVRTEAFF.

The CDR3: CASGLGGRGPETSNQPQHF. CDR3 DNA sequence: TGTGCCAGCGGTTTGGGTGGCAGGGGCCCCGAAACTAGCAATCAGCCCCAGCATTTT. V gene TRBV2 combines with J gene TRBJ1-5, with D maybe TRBD1 (6 bases). Deletions cut 8 bases from V and 0 bases from J, with 26 bases between. CDR1 is SNHLY and CDR2 is FYNNEI in the germline V gene. The CDR3 has 19 amino acids.

The chain combines TRBV7-2 with TRBJ2-5, with 7 nucleotides matching TRBD2. The CDR3 consists of 14 residues. Per the germline V gene, CDR1 is SGHTA and CDR2 is FQGNSA. V shed 5 bases and J 2 bases; nucleotides not matched to a gene: 5. The CDR3 DNA reads TGTGCCAGCAGCCCCAGCGGGGTGCAAGAGACCCAGTACTTC. As protein: CASSPSGVQETQYF.

The V gene is TRBV20-1, the J gene TRBJ1-1; possibly TRBD1 for D (5 bases). Germline-derived CDR1 and CDR2 are DFQATT and SNEGSKA (reference sequence). The germline V and J ends were trimmed by 3 bases and 3 bases, with 14 bases remaining between them. The CDR3 loop spans 14 amino acids. For the CDR3, the DNA is TGCAGTGCTAGTATTACCGACAGATACACTGAAGCTTTCTTT. Translated: CSASITDRYTEAFF.

V gene TRBV3-1 (or the pseudogene TRBV3-2) combines with J gene TRBJ2-7; the match to TRBD2 covers 13 bases. This CDR3 contains 17 residues. V was clipped by 4 bases and J by 3 bases; unmatched bases: 9. CDR1 and CDR2 from the germline V gene are LGHDT and YNNKEL (reference sequence). The CDR3, as DNA: TGTGCCAGCAGCCCCACTAGCGGGGGGGCGAACGACTACGAGCAGTACTTC. Protein: CASSPTSGGANDYEQYF.

The rearrangement joins TRBV7-2 to TRBJ2-7, with 8 bases fitting TRBD2. The CDR3 extends over 16 amino acids. Trimming at V came to 5 bases and at J to 3 bases, leaving 12 bases not matched to a gene. CDR1 is SGHTA and CDR2 is FQGNSA in the germline V gene. CDR3 amino acids: CASSPLAAGLVYEQYF. The CDR3 DNA sequence: TGTGCCAGCAGCCCCCTCGCCGCGGGACTAGTCTACGAGCAGTACTTC.

The rearrangement uses TRBV6-4 and TRBJ2-4; 7 bases align to TRBD2. In germline, CDR1 is MRHNA, CDR2 SNTAGT. This CDR3 contains 18 residues. J was trimmed by 2 bases and V by 0 bases; bases with no gene match: 10. The CDR3 DNA reads TGTGCCAGCAGTGACTCAACGTGGAAGCGGGGTACCAAAAACATTCAGTACTTC. As protein: CASSDSTWKRGTKNIQYF.

The rearrangement joins TRBV4-1 to TRBJ1-6; no clear D. Germline-derived CDR1 and CDR2 are MGHRA and YSYEKL. V dropped 1 base and J dropped 7 bases, with 14 bases sitting between them. The CDR3 is 16 residues long. The CDR3 nucleotides are TGCGCCAGCAGCCAAGGTGTAGCTGAAGAAAATTCACCCCTCCACTTT. Its protein product is CASSQGVAEENSPLHF.

V is TRBV18 and J is TRBJ2-5; D ambiguous. Germline lookup yields CDR1 KGHSH and CDR2 LQKENI. Trimming removed 2 bases at V and 5 bases at J, with 12 bases between. The CDR3 is 14 amino acids. The CDR3 region has the DNA TGTGCCAGCTCACCAGGCCTAGTTCTTGAGACCCAGTACTTC. It specifies CASSPGLVLETQYF.

The CDR3 nucleotides read TGCAGTGCTAGTAGTGGGCAGGTAATCACTGAAGCTTTCTTT. Translating it yields CSASSGQVITEAFF. This chain uses TRBV20-1 with TRBJ1-1; the D is unclear. Germline values: CDR1 DFQATT, CDR2 SNEGSKA (reference sequence). This CDR3 is 14 amino acids long. V shed 3 bases and J shed 4 bases, with 15 bases lying between them.

CDR3 region: CASSFRGGGYNEQFF. The CDR3 DNA is TGTGCCAGCAGCTTTCGCGGCGGGGGTTACAATGAGCAGTTCTTC. This chain uses TRBV7-8 with TRBJ2-1; 7 bases are a match to TRBD2. Per the germline V gene, CDR1 is SGHVS and CDR2 is FQNEAQ. There are 15 residues in the CDR3. The J segment lost 4 bases and the V segment lost 3 bases, leaving 6 bases of the junction unmatched.

The V call is TRBV29-1, the J call TRBJ1-2; no clear D gene. The CDR3 sequence is 11 residues long. V shed 3 bases and J shed 2 bases, with 4 bases lying between them. CDR1 is SQVTM, CDR2 ANQGSEA, per germline. The CDR3: CSVDRNYGYTF. The CDR3 DNA follows: TGCAGCGTTGACAGAAACTATGGCTACACCTTC.

The gene calls are TRBV29-1 and TRBJ1-1, with D unclear. Trimming left V 4 bases short and J 1 base short, with 10 bases between. CDR1 SQVTM and CDR2 ANQGSEA come from the germline V gene. The CDR3 has 13 residues. In DNA form, the CDR3 reads TGCAGCGTTGGCGCCAGCCAGAACACTGAAGCTTTCTTT. It specifies CSVGASQNTEAFF.

The rearrangement uses TRBV9 and TRBJ1-5; D might be TRBD1 (5 bases). V lost 3 bases and J lost 7, with 14 bases in between. Germline V gene lookup returns CDR1 SGDLS and CDR2 YYNGEE. This CDR3 contains 14 residues. CDR3 coding DNA: TGTGCCAGCAGCGAGCAGGGAAACCGACAGCCCCAGCATTTT. This translates into CASSEQGNRQPQHF.

The genes are TRBV7-9 and TRBJ2-2; no reliable D call. The CDR3 has 12 residues. The ends were cut back, 4 bases at V and 7 bases at J, with 7 bases in the middle. Germline-derived CDR1 and CDR2 are SEHNR and FQNEAQ (reference sequence). The CDR3 reads CASSWVDGELFF. DNA of the CDR3: TGTGCCAGCAGCTGGGTGGACGGGGAGCTGTTTTTT.

V is TRBV20-1 and J is TRBJ2-7, with 12 bases matching TRBD2. The germline gives CDR1 DFQATT, CDR2 SNEGSKA (reference sequence). The CDR3 has 14 residues. The J segment lost 3 bases and the V segment lost 3 bases, leaving 3 bases of the junction unmatched. The CDR3 is CSASRLAGDYEQYF. As DNA, the CDR3 is TGCAGTGCTAGTAGACTAGCGGGGGACTACGAGCAGTACTTC.

The chain carries TRBV5-1 and TRBJ2-3; TRBD2 might be the D (5 bases). The CDR3 extends over 14 amino acids. Trimming removed 3 bases from V and 3 bases from J, with 11 bases in between. Looked up from germline, CDR1 is SGHRS and CDR2 is YFSETQ. The CDR3 spells CASSSTGSTDTQYF. In nucleotides, the CDR3 is TGCGCCAGCAGCTCGACTGGGAGTACAGATACGCAGTATTTT.

The genes are TRBV11-2 and TRBJ2-3, with 13 bases identical to TRBD2. The CDR3 length is 15 residues. J was trimmed by 8 bases and V by 5 bases; bases with no gene match: 7. CDR1 SGHAT and CDR2 FQNNGV come from the germline V gene. The CDR3 loop is CASSPTSGGGSTQYF. As DNA, the CDR3 is TGTGCCAGCAGCCCAACTAGCGGGGGGGGAAGTACGCAGTATTTT.

The chain has TRBV14 and TRBJ1-6; no firm D call. Germline V CDR1 and CDR2: SGHDN, FVKESK. This CDR3 is 12 amino acids long. V was pared by 1 base and J by 7 bases, with 2 bases between. The CDR3 DNA sequence: TGTGCCAGCAGCCAAGCGAATTCACCCCTCCACTTT. Translation gives CASSQANSPLHF.

CDR3 in DNA: TGTGCCAGCAGTTTGAACTATGGCTACACCTTC. It yields the protein CASSLNYGYTF. V gene TRBV6-2 or TRBV6-3 combines with J gene TRBJ1-2; D gene unclear. V was clipped by 4 bases and J by 2 bases, with 2 bases between them. Germline lookup yields CDR1 MNHEY and CDR2 SVGEGT. CDR3 length: 11 residues.

Only one count was recorded for this clone. This chain links TRBV10-2 with TRBJ2-3; maybe TRBD1 (6 bases). Deletions cut 3 bases from V and 11 bases from J, with 15 bases between. The V gene's germline CDR1 is WSHSY and CDR2 SAAADI. The CDR3 sequence is 13 residues long. For the CDR3, the DNA is TGCGCCAGCAGTGACTCCCGGACAGTGGGGCAGTATTTT. Translating it yields CASSDSRTVGQYF.

The chain carries TRBV7-9 and TRBJ2-3; D might be TRBD2 (6 bases). V lost 4 bases to trimming and J lost 0 bases, with 17 bases between them. Germline loops: CDR1 SEHNR, CDR2 FQNEAQ (reference sequence). This CDR3 is 17 amino acids long. CDR3 bases: TGTGCCAGCAGCTCGCTTCTCGAGCGGGTGAGCACAGATACGCAGTATTTT. It is translated as CASSSLLERVSTDTQYF.

The chain employs TRBV6-2 or TRBV6-3 and TRBJ2-7, with D tentatively TRBD1 (5 bases). Germline assignment: CDR1 MNHEY and CDR2 SVGEGT. The CDR3 consists of 12 residues. V lost 4 bases and J lost 6, with 10 bases in between. CDR3 amino acids: CASSFPGLEQYF. The CDR3 DNA is TGTGCCAGCAGTTTCCCAGGGCTCGAGCAGTACTTC.